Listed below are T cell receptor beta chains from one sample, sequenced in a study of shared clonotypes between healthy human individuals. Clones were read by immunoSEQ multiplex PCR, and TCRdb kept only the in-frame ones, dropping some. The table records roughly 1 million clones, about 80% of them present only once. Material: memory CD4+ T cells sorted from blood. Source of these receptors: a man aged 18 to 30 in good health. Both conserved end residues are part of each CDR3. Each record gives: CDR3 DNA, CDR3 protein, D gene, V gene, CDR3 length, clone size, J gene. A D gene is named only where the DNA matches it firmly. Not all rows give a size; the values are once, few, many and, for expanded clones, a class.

cdr3_nt: TGTGCCTGGAGAGGGGCCGAGAGGGCTCGGTATGGCTACACCTTC
cdr3_aa: CAWRGAERARYGYTF
d_call: -
v_call: TRBV30
cdr3_length: 15
clone_size: -
j_call: TRBJ1-2

cdr3_nt: TGTGCCAGCAGTGAAGCGAGTTTTGACAGGGGTAGTTATGGCTACACCTTC
cdr3_aa: CASSEASFDRGSYGYTF
d_call: TRBD1
v_call: TRBV6-1
cdr3_length: 17
clone_size: -
j_call: TRBJ1-2

cdr3_nt: TGTGCCAGCAGCGTAGTTGAGCCACGGTCTGGCTCTGGAAACACCATATATTTT
cdr3_aa: CASSVVEPRSGSGNTIYF
d_call: -
v_call: TRBV9
cdr3_length: 18
clone_size: -
j_call: TRBJ1-3

cdr3_nt: TGTGCCATCAGTGAGGACAGGGGACCCTACGAGCAGTACTTC
cdr3_aa: CAISEDRGPYEQYF
d_call: TRBD1
v_call: TRBV10-3
cdr3_length: 14
clone_size: -
j_call: TRBJ2-7

cdr3_nt: TGTGCCAGCAGTTACCCTTGGGGACGGCTCTCCTACGAGCAGTACTTC
cdr3_aa: CASSYPWGRLSYEQYF
d_call: -
v_call: TRBV6-5
cdr3_length: 16
clone_size: -
j_call: TRBJ2-7

cdr3_nt: TGTGCCTGGAGTGTTTCGGCAACTAATGAAAAACTGTTTTTT
cdr3_aa: CAWSVSATNEKLFF
d_call: -
v_call: TRBV30
cdr3_length: 14
clone_size: few
j_call: TRBJ1-4

cdr3_nt: TGTGCCAGCAGCGTCGCCGGGACAGGGGGCGGTCGCTCACCCCTCCACTTT
cdr3_aa: CASSVAGTGGGRSPLHF
d_call: TRBD1
v_call: TRBV7-8
cdr3_length: 17
clone_size: -
j_call: TRBJ1-6

cdr3_nt: TGTGCCAGCAGTCGGATGGGGGAACGCACTGGAAACACCATATATTTT
cdr3_aa: CASSRMGERTGNTIYF
d_call: -
v_call: TRBV9
cdr3_length: 16
clone_size: -
j_call: TRBJ1-3

cdr3_nt: TGTGCCAGCCTTGGGACAGGGGGTACAGATACGCAGTATTTT
cdr3_aa: CASLGTGGTDTQYF
d_call: TRBD1
v_call: TRBV6-5
cdr3_length: 14
clone_size: once
j_call: TRBJ2-3

cdr3_nt: TGTGCCATCAGTGAGCTCGGACAGGGAAAGTCACCCCTCCACTTT
cdr3_aa: CAISELGQGKSPLHF
d_call: TRBD1
v_call: TRBV10-3
cdr3_length: 15
clone_size: -
j_call: TRBJ1-6

cdr3_nt: TGTGCCAGCGGAAACAGGGGGAGCTCCTACGAGCAGTACTTC
cdr3_aa: CASGNRGSSYEQYF
d_call: TRBD1
v_call: TRBV6-1
cdr3_length: 14
clone_size: -
j_call: TRBJ2-7

cdr3_nt: TGTGCCAGCAGCTTATCAGGAATGAACACTGAAGCTTTCTTT
cdr3_aa: CASSLSGMNTEAFF
d_call: -
v_call: TRBV7-2
cdr3_length: 14
clone_size: once
j_call: TRBJ1-1

cdr3_nt: TGCGCCAGCAGTGAGTACGGGAATTCCTACGAGCAGTACTTC
cdr3_aa: CASSEYGNSYEQYF
d_call: -
v_call: TRBV10-2
cdr3_length: 14
clone_size: -
j_call: TRBJ2-7